A single sample gave rise to the 10 T cell receptor beta chains below, sequenced in a study of T cell responses to AZD1222 COVID-19 vaccine. Using immunoSEQ multiplex PCR, the repertoire was profiled, and TCRdb retains in-frame clones only, with some absent. The sample consists of nearly 35,000 clones, around 86% of them appearing once. Material: peripheral blood, obtained 28 days after the second AZD1222 dose. These receptors were obtained from an adult who received the AZD1222 COVID-19 vaccine.

The rearrangement links TRBV6-1 to TRBJ2-2; possibly TRBD2 for D (6 bases). The CDR3 spans 16 residues. V was clipped by 3 bases and J by 2 bases, with 13 bases between them. The germline V gene encodes CDR1 MNHNS and CDR2 SASEGT. The CDR3 region has the DNA TGTGCCAGCAGTGAGAGGAGGGTTACCAACACCGGGGAGCTGTTTTTT. Its translation: CASSERRVTNTGELFF.

This rearrangement joins TRBV28 to TRBJ1-5; the D gene is possibly TRBD1 (5 bases). This CDR3 is 14 amino acids long. With 3 bases removed from V and 5 bases from J, the gap between germline ends came to 11 bases. In germline, CDR1 is MDHEN, CDR2 SYDVKM. The CDR3 DNA is TGTGCCAGCAGTTTGCGGGGCTACTATCAGCCCCAGCATTTT. Protein: CASSLRGYYQPQHF.

The chain carries TRBV2 and TRBJ2-5, with D maybe TRBD2 (6 bases). Germline CDR1 is SNHLY and CDR2 is FYNNEI. The CDR3 totals 13 residues. Trimming left V 4 bases short and J 5 bases short, with 11 bases between. The CDR3 protein is CASSGGTGETQYF. CDR3 bases: TGTGCCAGCAGTGGGGGGACTGGGGAGACCCAGTACTTC.

The CDR3 spells CASSQGTPYEQYF. CDR3 DNA: TGTGCCAGCAGCCAAGGGACCCCCTACGAGCAGTACTTC. The chain combines TRBV3-1 (or the pseudogene TRBV3-2) with TRBJ2-7; D uncertain. This CDR3 spans 13 amino acids. V shed 1 base and J shed 2 bases, with 6 bases lying between them. The germline V gene has CDR1 LGHDT and CDR2 YNNKEL (reference sequence).

This clone was seen a single time. J is TRBJ1-6 and V is TRBV18, with 9 bases fitting TRBD1. The CDR3 consists of 15 residues. J gave up 13 bases and V 3 bases, and 10 bases lay outside the gene matches. The germline V gene encodes CDR1 KGHSH and CDR2 LQKENI. The CDR3 region is CASSPRRDRVTPLHF. The CDR3 DNA is TGTGCCAGCTCACCGCGCCGGGACAGGGTTACTCCCCTCCACTTT.

This chain joins TRBV10-3 and TRBJ2-7, with 10 bases fitting TRBD1. Germline values: CDR1 ENHRY, CDR2 SYGVKD. This CDR3 region has 16 residues. The V segment lost 2 bases and the J segment 5 bases; nucleotides outside the gene matches: 9. This CDR3 reads CAISELRTGGRNEQYF. CDR3 coding DNA: TGTGCCATCAGTGAGCTACGGACAGGGGGGAGGAACGAGCAGTACTTC.

V and J are TRBV19 and TRBJ1-5, with 7 bases matching TRBD1. The CDR3 spans 14 residues. Losses at the gene ends were 7 bases for V and 4 bases for J; bases not matched to a gene: 7. Germline V CDR1 and CDR2: LNHDA, SQIVND (reference sequence). CDR3 nucleotide sequence: TGTGCCAGTATTCAGACAGGGAGAAATCAGCCCCAGCATTTT. Translation gives CASIQTGRNQPQHF.

The gene calls are TRBV11-2 and TRBJ2-7, with TRBD2 matching 11 bases. V gave up 3 bases and J gave up 2 bases; unmatched junction bases: 3. The germline gives CDR1 SGHAT, CDR2 FQNNGV. This CDR3 has 15 amino acids. The CDR3 DNA follows: TGTGCCAGCAGCTTGGGACTAGCGGATACCTACGAGCAGTACTTC. Translating it yields CASSLGLADTYEQYF. Full variable domain (outside the CDR3, taken from reference TRBV11-2 and TRBJ2-7): EAGVAQSPRYKIIEKRQSVAFWCNPISGHATLYWYQQILGQGPKLLIQFQNNGVVDDSQLPKDRFSAERLKGVDSTLKIQPAKLEDSAVYLCASSLGLADTYEQYFGPGTRLTVT.

This rearrangement joins TRBV7-8 to TRBJ2-7, with D hard to call. V shed 1 base and J shed 4 bases, with 5 bases lying between them. The CDR3 loop spans 12 amino acids. Germline values: CDR1 SGHVS, CDR2 FQNEAQ. This CDR3 is CASSLEAYEQYF. The DNA for the CDR3 is TGTGCCAGCAGCTTAGAGGCATACGAGCAGTACTTC.

This CDR3 is CASSPTGGRSEAFF. The CDR3 region has the DNA TGTGCCAGTAGCCCGACAGGGGGTAGGTCTGAAGCTTTCTTT. The chain couples TRBV19 to TRBJ1-1; TRBD1 aligns across 9 bases. CDR1 is LNHDA and CDR2 is SQIVND in the germline V gene (reference sequence). Trimming removed 6 bases from V and 6 bases from J; junction bases left unmatched: 8. The CDR3 sequence is 14 residues long. The variable domain in full, with the rest retrieved from reference TRBV19 and TRBJ1-1, is DGGITQSPKYLFRKEGQNVTLSCEQNLNHDAMYWYRQDPGQGLRLIYYSQIVNDFQKGDIAEGYSVSREKKESFPLTVTSAQKNPTAFYLCASSPTGGRSEAFFGQGTRLTVV.